These 25 T cell receptor beta chains originate from one sample sequenced in a study of blood T cell repertoires in COVID-19. The assay was immunoSEQ multiplex PCR, and TCRdb's table has in-frame clones only and misses some. The repertoire includes over 250,000 clones, roughly nine tenths of them detected once, and around 9.1% sits in the top ten. Sequenced material: peripheral blood. These receptors were collected from a man between 35 and 55 years old who had recovered from COVID-19.

The V call is TRBV3-1 (or the pseudogene TRBV3-2), the J call TRBJ1-1; D gene ambiguous. Deletions cut 3 bases from V and 1 base from J, with 9 bases between. From germline, CDR1 is LGHDT and CDR2 YNNKEL (reference sequence). The CDR3 totals 14 residues. The CDR3 loop is CASSHNSPNTEAFF. In DNA, the CDR3 is TGTGCCAGCAGCCATAACAGTCCGAACACTGAAGCTTTCTTT.

The V and J genes are TRBV2 and TRBJ2-7, with 7 bases aligning to TRBD1. The CDR3 has 13 amino acids. V shed 6 bases, J shed 0 bases, and the junction held 2 bases outside the gene matches. Germline loops: CDR1 SNHLY, CDR2 FYNNEI. The CDR3: CASSGDSSYEQYF. DNA for the CDR3: TGTGCCAGCAGCGGGGACAGCTCCTACGAGCAGTACTTC.

This chain connects TRBV6-5 to TRBJ1-5; weak D call: TRBD1 (5 bases). Germline CDR1 is MNHEY and CDR2 is SVGAGI. Between the trimmed V and J ends, which lost 6 bases and 2 bases, there was a span of 8 bases. This CDR3 region has 13 residues. DNA for the CDR3: TGTGCCAGCAGCCCCAGGGGCAATCAGCCCCAGCATTTT. Translating gives CASSPRGNQPQHF.

The chain combines TRBV4-3 with TRBJ1-1; possibly TRBD1 for D (5 bases). The V gene lost 0 bases and the J gene lost 9 bases, with 23 bases spanning the gap. CDR3 size: 17 residues. Germline V gene sequence: CDR1 LGHNA, CDR2 YSLEER. CDR3 DNA: TGCGCCAGCAGCCAAGATCTCCTACTTGGAGGGACCTCAAAAGCTTTCTTT. It specifies CASSQDLLLGGTSKAFF.

This chain uses TRBV5-1 with TRBJ2-5; no definite D call. Deletions cut 0 bases from V and 5 bases from J, with 5 bases between. The CDR3 loop spans 12 amino acids. CDR1 and CDR2 (germline): SGHRS, YFSETQ. In nucleotides, the CDR3 is TGCGCCAGCAGCTTGGGAGCGGAGACCCAGTACTTC. It encodes CASSLGAETQYF.

V is TRBV6-6 and J is TRBJ1-1; D is ambiguous. CDR3 length equals 14 residues. Trimming took off 2 bases at V and 4 bases at J, with 11 bases between the two ends. CDR1 is MNHNY and CDR2 is SVGAGI in the germline V gene (reference sequence). The CDR3 DNA is TGTGCCAGCAGTTACGATGGGGAGGTCACTGAAGCTTTCTTT. This gives the protein CASSYDGEVTEAFF.

This chain joins TRBV5-5 and TRBJ1-5, with 8 bases lining up with TRBD1. This CDR3 region has 14 residues. V gave up 3 bases and J gave up 7 bases; unmatched junction bases: 6. CDR1 and CDR2 from the germline V gene are SGHKS and YYEKEE (reference sequence). The CDR3 sequence is CASSYGQGLQPQHF. The CDR3 DNA is TGTGCCAGCAGCTATGGACAGGGATTACAGCCCCAGCATTTT.

The chain couples TRBV5-4 to TRBJ2-3; D remains unclear. The CDR3 is 14 amino acids. The germline V and J ends were trimmed by 0 bases and 2 bases, with 7 bases remaining between them. Per the germline V gene, CDR1 is SGHNT and CDR2 is YYREEE (reference sequence). This CDR3 reads CASSLVQATDTQYF. DNA of the CDR3: TGTGCCAGCAGCTTGGTGCAGGCCACAGATACGCAGTATTTT.

The rearrangement uses TRBV5-4 and TRBJ1-3; weak D call: TRBD1 (5 bases). V was trimmed by 0 bases and J by 0 bases, leaving 7 bases between them. CDR1 is SGHNT, CDR2 YYREEE, per germline (reference sequence). CDR3 length: 15 residues. DNA of the CDR3: TGTGCCAGCAGCTTGGGACAGCCCTCTGGAAACACCATATATTTT. This codes for CASSLGQPSGNTIYF.

The chain carries TRBV7-2 and TRBJ2-3; 7 bases are a match to TRBD1. Unmatched junction bases numbered 10, after V lost 3 bases and J lost 4 bases. This CDR3 is 16 amino acids long. Germline values: CDR1 SGHTA, CDR2 FQGNSA. In DNA form, the CDR3 reads TGTGCCAGCAGCTTTCGACAGGGTGGAGTGGCAGATACGCAGTATTTT. Encoded protein: CASSFRQGGVADTQYF.

In DNA, the CDR3 is TGTGCCAGCAGCCGATCTTCCGGGACAAATAGCAATCAGCCCCAGCATTTT. Translated, it gives CASSRSSGTNSNQPQHF. The chain has TRBV6-2 or TRBV6-3 and TRBJ1-5, with a weak D call TRBD1 (6 bases). The CDR3 spans 17 residues. Trimming stripped 6 bases from V and 0 bases from J, with 18 bases between. CDR1 is MNHEY, CDR2 SVGEGT, per germline.

The chain couples TRBV6-5 to TRBJ1-2; D is uncertain. Germline CDR1 reads MNHEY; CDR2 reads SVGAGI. With 5 bases removed from V and 4 bases from J, the gap between germline ends came to 14 bases. The CDR3 consists of 14 residues. The CDR3 nucleotides are TGTGCCAGCAGTCCCCCCACTTTAAGCTATGGCTACACCTTC. Translating gives CASSPPTLSYGYTF.

The chain combines TRBV19 with TRBJ1-2, with D uncertain. Germline CDR1 LNHDA, CDR2 SQIVND (reference sequence). This CDR3 has 15 amino acids. The V and J ends lost 5 bases and 0 bases respectively, with 13 bases between them. As DNA, the CDR3 is TGTGCCAGTAGTTCCCCGGGGTTTACTAACTATGGCTACACCTTC. This encodes CASSSPGFTNYGYTF. The whole variable domain, filled in from reference TRBV19 and TRBJ1-2, reads DGGITQSPKYLFRKEGQNVTLSCEQNLNHDAMYWYRQDPGQGLRLIYYSQIVNDFQKGDIAEGYSVSREKKESFPLTVTSAQKNPTAFYLCASSSPGFTNYGYTFGSGTRLTVV.

In this sample, this clone turned up a few times. The genes are TRBV7-9 and TRBJ2-2; unclear D gene. Per the germline V gene, CDR1 is SEHNR and CDR2 is FQNEAQ (reference sequence). This CDR3 region has 12 residues. The ends were cut back, 5 bases at V and 6 bases at J, with 7 bases in the middle. CDR3 coding DNA: TGTGCCAGCAGCATAGTCTCCGGGGAGCTGTTTTTT. This codes for CASSIVSGELFF.

V gene TRBV15 combines with J gene TRBJ2-1, with a possible D match to TRBD1 (6 bases). CDR1 is LNHNV and CDR2 is YYDKDF in the germline V gene (reference sequence). This CDR3 has 18 amino acids. The V and J ends lost 3 bases and 2 bases respectively, with 20 bases between them. The CDR3 is CATSSPKAMNRAYNEQFF. CDR3 DNA sequence: TGTGCCACCAGCAGCCCCAAGGCAATGAACAGGGCCTACAATGAGCAGTTCTTC.

The chain links TRBV15 to TRBJ1-1; D remains ambiguous. Trimming removed 2 bases at V and 6 bases at J, with 25 bases between. Germline lookup yields CDR1 LNHNV and CDR2 YYDKDF (reference sequence). The CDR3 has 18 amino acids. CDR3 in amino acids: CATSRPHPSGARSAEAFF. The DNA of the CDR3 is TGTGCCACCAGCAGACCCCACCCCTCCGGAGCTCGGAGTGCTGAAGCTTTCTTT.

V gene TRBV7-6 combines with J gene TRBJ2-2; 14 bases line up with TRBD2. The CDR3 runs 20 residues. Unmatched junction bases numbered 9, after V lost 0 bases and J lost 3 bases. Germline assignment: CDR1 SGHVS and CDR2 FNYEAQ. The CDR3 reads CASSLAGLAGGRWDTGELFF. In DNA form, the CDR3 reads TGTGCCAGCAGCTTAGCCGGACTAGCGGGAGGAAGGTGGGACACCGGGGAGCTGTTTTTT.

V is TRBV7-8 and J is TRBJ1-6, with D possibly matching TRBD1 (5 bases). The V and J ends lost 0 bases and 16 bases respectively, with 16 bases between them. This CDR3 region has 14 residues. The germline V gene has CDR1 SGHVS and CDR2 FQNEAQ. The CDR3 DNA follows: TGTGCCAGCAGCTTAGCGGCAGGGAATAACCTACTCCACTTT. Its protein is CASSLAAGNNLLHF.

The chain uses TRBV7-2 and TRBJ1-5; D gene uncertain. Trimming shortened V by 1 base and J by 4 bases, and 8 bases separated the two germline ends. Per the germline V gene, CDR1 is SGHTA and CDR2 is FQGNSA. The CDR3 has 14 residues. As DNA, the CDR3 is TGTGCCAGCAGCTTAGTTGCAGGTAATCAGCCCCAGCATTTT. Translation gives CASSLVAGNQPQHF.

This sequence joins TRBV2 and TRBJ2-1, with 10 bases aligning to TRBD2. The J segment lost 9 bases and the V segment lost 3 bases, leaving 14 bases of the junction unmatched. Germline CDR1 SNHLY, CDR2 FYNNEI. There are 17 residues in the CDR3. CDR3 sequence (DNA): TGTGCCAGCAGTGATGTGGGTTTAGCGGGAGGTTTTGGTGAGCAGTTCTTC. Its translation: CASSDVGLAGGFGEQFF.

CDR3 nucleotides: TGTGCCAGCAGTTATTACGCGGGGTCACCCCTCCACTTT. This encodes CASSYYAGSPLHF. This chain links TRBV6-5 with TRBJ1-6; D remains ambiguous. CDR1 and CDR2 (germline): MNHEY, SVGAGI. The CDR3 loop spans 13 amino acids. V was trimmed by 3 bases and J by 10 bases, leaving 10 bases between them.

This chain connects TRBV7-2 to TRBJ2-3; 11 bases are shared with TRBD2. The germline gives CDR1 SGHTA, CDR2 FQGNSA. V dropped 6 bases and J dropped 8; count of bases not matched to a gene: 7. The CDR3 runs to 14 residues. The chain's CDR3 is CASRTSGGGGTQYF. As DNA, the CDR3 is TGTGCCAGCAGAACTAGCGGGGGCGGCGGTACGCAGTATTTT.

This clone was recorded only once. The chain joins TRBV27 to TRBJ1-1; 7 nucleotides align to TRBD1. Germline V CDR1 and CDR2: MNHEY, SMNVEV (reference sequence). CDR3 length: 15 residues. The V and J ends lost 4 bases and 3 bases, in that order; junction bases with no gene match: 8. CDR3 sequence: CASSYRGTTYTEAFF. The CDR3 DNA sequence: TGTGCCAGCAGTTACAGGGGAACGACGTACACTGAAGCTTTCTTT.

This chain connects TRBV5-4 to TRBJ2-7, with no clear D. The CDR3 extends over 12 amino acids. CDR1 is SGHNT and CDR2 is YYREEE in the germline V gene (reference sequence). V dropped 0 bases and J dropped 7 bases, with 8 bases sitting between them. The CDR3 reads CASSLGSGEQYF. CDR3 coding DNA: TGTGCCAGCAGCTTGGGATCCGGGGAGCAGTACTTC.

The rearrangement joins TRBV6-1 to TRBJ1-6; no clear D gene. The CDR3 runs to 14 residues. V was clipped by 0 bases and J by 7 bases, with 7 bases between them. Germline V gives CDR1 MNHNS, CDR2 SASEGT. The CDR3 nucleotides are TGTGCCAGCAGTGAAGCGCGGGTGAATTCACCCCTCCACTTT. Encoded protein: CASSEARVNSPLHF.